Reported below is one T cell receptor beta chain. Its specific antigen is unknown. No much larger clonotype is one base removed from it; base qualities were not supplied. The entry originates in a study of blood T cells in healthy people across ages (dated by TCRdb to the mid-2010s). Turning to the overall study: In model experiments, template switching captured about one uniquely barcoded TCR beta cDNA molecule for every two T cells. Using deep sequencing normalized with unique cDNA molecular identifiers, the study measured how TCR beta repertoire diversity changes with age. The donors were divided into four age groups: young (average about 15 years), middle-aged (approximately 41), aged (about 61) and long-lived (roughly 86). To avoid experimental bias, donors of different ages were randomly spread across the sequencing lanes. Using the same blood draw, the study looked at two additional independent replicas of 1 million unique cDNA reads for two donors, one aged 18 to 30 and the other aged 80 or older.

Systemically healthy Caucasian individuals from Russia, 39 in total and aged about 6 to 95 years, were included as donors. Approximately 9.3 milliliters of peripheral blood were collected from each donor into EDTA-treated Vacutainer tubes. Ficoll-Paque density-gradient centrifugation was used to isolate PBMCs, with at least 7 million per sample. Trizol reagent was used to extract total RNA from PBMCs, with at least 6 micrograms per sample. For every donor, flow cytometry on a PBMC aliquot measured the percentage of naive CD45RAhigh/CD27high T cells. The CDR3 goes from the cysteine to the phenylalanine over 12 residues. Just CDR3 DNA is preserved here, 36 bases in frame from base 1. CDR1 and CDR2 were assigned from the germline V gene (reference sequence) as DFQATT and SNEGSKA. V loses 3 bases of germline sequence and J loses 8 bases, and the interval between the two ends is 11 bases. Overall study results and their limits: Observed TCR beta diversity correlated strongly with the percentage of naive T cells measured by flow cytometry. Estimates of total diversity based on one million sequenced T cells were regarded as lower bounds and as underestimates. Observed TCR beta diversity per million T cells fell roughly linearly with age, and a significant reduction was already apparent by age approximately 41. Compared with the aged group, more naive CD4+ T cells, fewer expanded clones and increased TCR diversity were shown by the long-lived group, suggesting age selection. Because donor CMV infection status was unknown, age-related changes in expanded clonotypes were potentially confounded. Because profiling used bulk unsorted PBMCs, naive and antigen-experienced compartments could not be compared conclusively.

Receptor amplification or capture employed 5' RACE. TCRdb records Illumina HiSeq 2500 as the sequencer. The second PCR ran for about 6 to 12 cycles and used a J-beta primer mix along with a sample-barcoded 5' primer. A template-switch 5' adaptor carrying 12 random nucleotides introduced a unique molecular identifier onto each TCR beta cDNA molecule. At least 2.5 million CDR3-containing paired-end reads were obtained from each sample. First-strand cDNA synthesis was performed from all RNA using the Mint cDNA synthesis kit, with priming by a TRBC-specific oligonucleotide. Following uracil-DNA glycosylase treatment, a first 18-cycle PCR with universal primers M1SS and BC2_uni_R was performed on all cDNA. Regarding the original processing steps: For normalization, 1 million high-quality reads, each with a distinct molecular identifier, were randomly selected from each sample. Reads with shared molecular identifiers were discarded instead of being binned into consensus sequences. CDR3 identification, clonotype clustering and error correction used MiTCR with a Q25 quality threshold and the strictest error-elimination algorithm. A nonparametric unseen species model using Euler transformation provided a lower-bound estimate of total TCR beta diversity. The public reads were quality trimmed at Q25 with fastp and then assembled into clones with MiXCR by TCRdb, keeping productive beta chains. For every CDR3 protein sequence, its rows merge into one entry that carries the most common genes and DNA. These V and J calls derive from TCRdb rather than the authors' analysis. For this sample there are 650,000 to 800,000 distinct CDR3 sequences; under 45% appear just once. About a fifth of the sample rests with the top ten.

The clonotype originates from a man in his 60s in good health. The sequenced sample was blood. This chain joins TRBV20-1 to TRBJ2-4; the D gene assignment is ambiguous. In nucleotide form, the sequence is TGCAGTGCTAGTGGGCTGGCGGACATTCAGTACTTC. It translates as CSASGLADIQYF.